These T cell receptor beta chains were read from a single sample in a study of blood T cells in healthy people across ages. TCRdb processed the 5' RACE reads anew with MiXCR; each CDR3 protein has one entry. This sample has about 640,000 distinct CDR3 sequences, with 45% to 65% found just once. Sequences were obtained from blood. These receptors were collected from a man in his sixties in good health. The CDR3 runs from the conserved cysteine through the conserved F or W. The order of the fields is V gene, clone size, D gene, J gene, CDR3 protein, CDR3 DNA. The D gene is left open where the match is weak. Expanded clones are given a class, and other clones once, few, many or no size at all.

>TRBV19|.|.|TRBJ2-5
CASRDEAETQYF
TGTGCCAGCAGGGATGAGGCAGAGACCCAGTACTTC
>TRBV9|.|.|TRBJ2-7
CASSGASSYEQYF
TGTGCCAGCTCAGGGGCCTCCTCCTACGAGCAGTACTTC
>TRBV6-5|.|.|TRBJ1-1
CASSYRVWTEAFF
TGTGCCAGCAGTTACAGGGTGTGGACTGAAGCTTTCTTT
>TRBV29-1|few|.|TRBJ1-1
CSVDKVMNTEAFF
TGCAGCGTTGACAAAGTTATGAACACTGAAGCTTTCTTT
>TRBV2|.|.|TRBJ2-5
CASTWQATYRGQYF
TGTGCCAGCACCTGGCAGGCCACCTATAGGGGCCAGTACTTC
>TRBV4-2|few|.|TRBJ1-1
CASSQDAGNTEAFF
TGTGCCAGCAGCCAAGATGCGGGCAACACTGAAGCTTTCTTT
>TRBV6-5|.|TRBD1|TRBJ2-7
CASSYEGRGSEQYF
TGTGCCAGCAGTTACGAAGGCAGGGGGAGCGAGCAGTACTTC
>TRBV6-5|.|.|TRBJ1-5
CASTRGGDQPQHF
TGTGCCAGCACCCGGGGGGGCGATCAGCCCCAGCATTTT
>TRBV3-1|.|TRBD1|TRBJ1-2
CASRDRSEGYGYTF
TGTGCCAGCAGGGACAGGTCGGAGGGCTATGGCTACACCTTC
>TRBV20-1|few|TRBD1|TRBJ2-7
CSARDRQGVLYEQYF
TGCAGTGCTAGAGATCGGCAGGGGGTACTCTACGAGCAGTACTTC
>TRBV15|.|.|TRBJ1-1
CATSPRKMNTEAFF
TGTGCCACCAGCCCCAGGAAAATGAACACTGAAGCTTTCTTT
>TRBV20-1|.|TRBD2|TRBJ2-5
CSAGTRTSEETQYF
TGCAGTGCCGGGACTCGGACTAGCGAAGAGACCCAGTACTTC
>TRBV7-9|.|.|TRBJ2-2
CASSSSIPGTANTGELFF
TGTGCCAGCAGCTCTAGCATACCCGGGACGGCGAACACCGGGGAGCTGTTTTTT
>TRBV3-1|.|.|TRBJ1-5
CASSQSGVGGQPQHF
TGTGCCAGCAGCCAAAGTGGGGTAGGGGGTCAGCCCCAGCATTTT
>TRBV10-3|.|TRBD1|TRBJ2-6
CAIQGAGANVLTF
TGTGCCATTCAGGGGGCTGGGGCCAACGTCCTGACTTTC
>TRBV15|few|TRBD2|TRBJ2-7
CATSRDGTTGYEQYF
TGTGCCACCAGCAGAGATGGGACTACAGGTTACGAGCAGTACTTC
>TRBV7-6|.|TRBD2|TRBJ2-5
CASSKRGEETQYF
TGTGCCAGCAGCAAGCGGGGGGAAGAGACCCAGTACTTC